There are many counts of the clone carrying this T cell receptor (beta chain). The antigen is unknown. This CDR3 is 14 amino acids long. Germline assignment: CDR1 LNHDA and CDR2 SQIVND (reference sequence). Between the trimmed V and J ends, which lost 3 bases and 8 bases, there was a span of 14 bases. Amplified TCR beta CDR3 regions came from RNA transcripts. The primer set for the first-round RT-PCR of the TCR CDR3 was HTBI. One entry per CDR3 protein, called by TCRdb with MiXCR from the multiplex PCR reads. The data contain around 60,000 distinct CDR3 sequences, 49% of them singletons. The source of the sample is a study of T cells in Graves' hyperthyroidism and ophthalmopathy. About the study: Peripheral blood samples were taken at initial diagnosis, prior to any treatment. General study findings and limits: Blood also held most thyroid clonotypes expanded beyond 0.001.

Each ophthalmopathy patient scored at least 3 on the Clinical Activity Score and at least 4 on NOSPECS grade, with duration under 3 months. In making diagnoses, clinical symptoms, serum thyroxine and TRAb, thyroid ultrasound and orbital computed tomography were all used. This TCR derives from a woman in her 30s with Graves' ophthalmopathy. The sequencing sample was made of blood. J is TRBJ1-3 and V is TRBV19; D gene uncertain. In nucleotides, the CDR3 is TGTGCCAGTAGTATCGCGCATCGGCGGGACACCATATATTTT. Its translation: CASSIAHRRDTIYF.